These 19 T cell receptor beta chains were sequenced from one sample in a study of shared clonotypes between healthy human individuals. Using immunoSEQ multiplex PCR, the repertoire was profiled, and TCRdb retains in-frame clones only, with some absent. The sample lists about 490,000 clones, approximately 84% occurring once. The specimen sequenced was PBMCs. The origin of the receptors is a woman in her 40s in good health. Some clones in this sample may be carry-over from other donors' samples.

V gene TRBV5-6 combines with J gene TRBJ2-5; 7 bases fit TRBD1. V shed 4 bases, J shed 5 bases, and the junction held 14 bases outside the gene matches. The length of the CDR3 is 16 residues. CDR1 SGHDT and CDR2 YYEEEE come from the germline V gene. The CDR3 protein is CASSPGQPAEVETQYF. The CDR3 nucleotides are TGTGCCAGCAGCCCGGGACAGCCTGCGGAGGTGGAGACCCAGTACTTC. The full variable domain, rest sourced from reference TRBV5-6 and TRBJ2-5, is DAGVTQSPTHLIKTRGQQVTLRCSPKSGHDTVSWYQQALGQGPQFIFQYYEEEERQRGNFPDRFSGHQFPNYSSELNVNALLLGDSALYLCASSPGQPAEVETQYFGPGTRLLVL.

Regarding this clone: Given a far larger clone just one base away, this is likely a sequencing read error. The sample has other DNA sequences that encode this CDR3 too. The CDR3 is CASSSRVATEETQYF. The CDR3 coding sequence is TGTGCCAGTAGCTCGAGGGTAGCGACCGAAGAGACCCAGTACTTC. The gene calls are TRBV11-2 and TRBJ2-5, with D tentatively TRBD2 (5 bases). The germline V gene has CDR1 SGHAT and CDR2 FQNNGV. The CDR3 is 15 amino acids.

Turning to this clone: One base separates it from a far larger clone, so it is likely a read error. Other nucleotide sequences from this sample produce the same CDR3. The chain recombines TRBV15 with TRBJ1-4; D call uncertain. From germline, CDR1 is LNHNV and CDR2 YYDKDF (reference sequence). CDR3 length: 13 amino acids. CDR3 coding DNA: TGTGCTACCACCCAAGGGACTAATGAAAAACTGTTTTTT. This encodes CATTQGTNEKLFF.

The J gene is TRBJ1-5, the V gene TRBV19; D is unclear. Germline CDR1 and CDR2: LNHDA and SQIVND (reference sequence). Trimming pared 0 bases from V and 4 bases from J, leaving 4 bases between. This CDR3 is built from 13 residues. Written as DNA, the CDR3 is TGTGCCAGTAGTATAGACAAGAATCAGCCCCAGCATTTT. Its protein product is CASSIDKNQPQHF.

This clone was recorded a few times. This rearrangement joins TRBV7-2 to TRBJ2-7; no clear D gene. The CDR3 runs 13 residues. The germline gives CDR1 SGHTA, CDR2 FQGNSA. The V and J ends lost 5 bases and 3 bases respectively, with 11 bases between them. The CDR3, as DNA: TGTGCCAGCAGCCCCGGTAGGCGCTACGAGCAGTACTTC. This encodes CASSPGRRYEQYF.

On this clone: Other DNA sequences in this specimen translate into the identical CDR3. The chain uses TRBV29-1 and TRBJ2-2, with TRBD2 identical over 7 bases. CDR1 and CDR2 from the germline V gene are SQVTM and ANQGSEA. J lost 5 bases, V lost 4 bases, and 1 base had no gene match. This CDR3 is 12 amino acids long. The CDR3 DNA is TGCAGCGTTGGGGGGGGGACCGGGGAGCTGTTTTTT. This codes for CSVGGGTGELFF.

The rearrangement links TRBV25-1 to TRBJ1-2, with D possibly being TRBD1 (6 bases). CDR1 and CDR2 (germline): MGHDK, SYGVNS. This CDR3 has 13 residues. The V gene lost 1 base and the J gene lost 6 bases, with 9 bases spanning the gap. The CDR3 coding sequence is TGTGCCAGCAGTGAATGGGCAGGGGATGGCTACACCTTC. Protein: CASSEWAGDGYTF.

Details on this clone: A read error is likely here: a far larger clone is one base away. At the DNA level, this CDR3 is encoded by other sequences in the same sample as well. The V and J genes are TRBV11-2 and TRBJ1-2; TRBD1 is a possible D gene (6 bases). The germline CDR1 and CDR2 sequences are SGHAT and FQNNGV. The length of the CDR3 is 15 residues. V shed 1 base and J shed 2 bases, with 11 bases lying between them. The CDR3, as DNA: TGTGCCAGCAGCTTAGTAGCAGGGGTGAACTATGGCTACACCTTC. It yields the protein CASSLVAGVNYGYTF.

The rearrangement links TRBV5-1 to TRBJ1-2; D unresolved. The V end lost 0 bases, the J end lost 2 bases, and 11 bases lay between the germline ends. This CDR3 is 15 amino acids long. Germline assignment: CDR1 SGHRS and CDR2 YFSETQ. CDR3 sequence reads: CASSLEEGLNYGYTF. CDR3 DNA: TGCGCCAGCAGCTTGGAGGAGGGTCTGAACTATGGCTACACCTTC.

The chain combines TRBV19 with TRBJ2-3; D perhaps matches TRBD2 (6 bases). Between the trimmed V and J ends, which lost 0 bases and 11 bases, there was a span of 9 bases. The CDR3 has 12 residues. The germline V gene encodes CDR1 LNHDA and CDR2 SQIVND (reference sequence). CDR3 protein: CASSIDVGGQYF. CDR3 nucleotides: TGTGCCAGTAGTATAGATGTGGGAGGGCAGTATTTT.

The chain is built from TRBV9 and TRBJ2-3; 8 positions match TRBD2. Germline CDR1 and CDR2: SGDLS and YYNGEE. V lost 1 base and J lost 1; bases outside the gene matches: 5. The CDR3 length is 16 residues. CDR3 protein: CASSVYHSGGTDTQYF. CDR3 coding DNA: TGTGCCAGCAGCGTATACCATAGCGGGGGCACAGATACGCAGTATTTT.

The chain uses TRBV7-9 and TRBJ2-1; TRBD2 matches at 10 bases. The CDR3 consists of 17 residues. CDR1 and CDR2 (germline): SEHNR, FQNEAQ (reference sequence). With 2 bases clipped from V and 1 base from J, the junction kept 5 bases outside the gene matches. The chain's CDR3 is CASSLLGLASSYNEQFF. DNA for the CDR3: TGTGCCAGCAGCTTACTGGGACTAGCGTCGTCCTACAATGAGCAGTTCTTC.

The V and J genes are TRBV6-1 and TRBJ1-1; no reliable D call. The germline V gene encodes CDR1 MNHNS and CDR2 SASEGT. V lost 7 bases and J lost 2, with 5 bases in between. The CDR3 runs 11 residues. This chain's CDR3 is CASILNTEAFF. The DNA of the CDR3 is TGTGCCAGCATCCTTAACACTGAAGCTTTCTTT.

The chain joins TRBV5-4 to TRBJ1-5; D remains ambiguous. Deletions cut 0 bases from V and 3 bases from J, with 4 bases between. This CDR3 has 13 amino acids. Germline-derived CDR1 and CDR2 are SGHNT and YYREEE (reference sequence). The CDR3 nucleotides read TGTGCCAGCAGCTTGGGTACCAATCAGCCCCAGCATTTT. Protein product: CASSLGTNQPQHF.

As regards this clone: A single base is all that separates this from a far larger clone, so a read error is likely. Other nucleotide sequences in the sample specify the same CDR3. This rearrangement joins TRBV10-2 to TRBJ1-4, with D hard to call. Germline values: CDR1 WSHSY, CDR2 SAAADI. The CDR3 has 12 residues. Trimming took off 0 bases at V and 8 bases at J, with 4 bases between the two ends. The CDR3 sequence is CASSESKEKLFF. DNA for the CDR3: TGCGCCAGCAGTGAGTCGAAGGAAAAACTGTTTTTT.

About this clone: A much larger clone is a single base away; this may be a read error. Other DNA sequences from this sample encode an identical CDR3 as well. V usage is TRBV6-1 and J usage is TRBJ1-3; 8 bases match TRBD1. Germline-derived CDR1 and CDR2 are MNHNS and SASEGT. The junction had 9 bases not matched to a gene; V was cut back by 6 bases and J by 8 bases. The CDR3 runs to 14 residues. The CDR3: CASRPGQAADTIYF. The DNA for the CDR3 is TGTGCCAGCAGACCGGGACAGGCTGCGGACACCATATATTTT.

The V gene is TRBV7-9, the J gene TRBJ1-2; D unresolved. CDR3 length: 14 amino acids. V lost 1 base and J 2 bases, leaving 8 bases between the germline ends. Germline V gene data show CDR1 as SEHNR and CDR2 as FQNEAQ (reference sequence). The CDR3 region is CASSLGESNYGYTF. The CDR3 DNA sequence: TGTGCCAGCAGCTTAGGGGAATCCAACTATGGCTACACCTTC. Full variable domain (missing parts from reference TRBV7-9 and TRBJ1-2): DTGVSQNPRHKITKRGQNVTFRCDPISEHNRLYWYRQTLGQGPEFLTYFQNEAQLEKSRLLSDRFSAERPKGSFSTLEIQRTEQGDSAMYLCASSLGESNYGYTFGSGTRLTVV.

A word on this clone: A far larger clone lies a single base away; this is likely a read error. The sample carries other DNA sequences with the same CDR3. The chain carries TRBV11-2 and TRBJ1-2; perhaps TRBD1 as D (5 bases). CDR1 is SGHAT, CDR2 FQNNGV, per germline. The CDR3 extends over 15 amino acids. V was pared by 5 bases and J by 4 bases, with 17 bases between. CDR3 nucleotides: TGTGCCAGCAGCCTGGGGGGGTCGGCGGGCTATGGCTACACCTTC. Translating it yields CASSLGGSAGYGYTF.

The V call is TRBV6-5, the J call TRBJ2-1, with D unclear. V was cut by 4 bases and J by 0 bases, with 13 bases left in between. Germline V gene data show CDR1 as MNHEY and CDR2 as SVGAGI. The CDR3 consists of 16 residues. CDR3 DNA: TGTGCCAGCAGTTTCCACGGGTCTAGCTCCTACAATGAGCAGTTCTTC. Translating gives CASSFHGSSSYNEQFF.